These 13 T cell receptor beta chains share one sample of origin, sequenced in a study of blood T cell repertoires in COVID-19. Clones were sequenced by immunoSEQ multiplex PCR, and TCRdb holds only the in-frame ones, with some missing. The data contain under 300,000 clones, over 80% of them singletons. Material for sequencing was peripheral blood. The receptors derive from a man in his thirties or forties who had recovered from COVID-19.

This chain uses TRBV28 with TRBJ2-5; weak D call: TRBD2 (5 bases). The V gene's germline CDR1 is MDHEN and CDR2 SYDVKM. V dropped 8 bases and J dropped 2 bases, with 9 bases sitting between them. The CDR3 is 12 amino acids. The CDR3 region is CASGSGQETQYF. The CDR3 bases are TGTGCCAGCGGCTCGGGGCAAGAGACCCAGTACTTC.

The genes are TRBV14 and TRBJ2-4, with TRBD1 identical over 7 bases. CDR3 length equals 15 residues. CDR1 and CDR2 from the germline V gene are SGHDN and FVKESK. Losses at the gene ends were 5 bases for V and 2 bases for J; bases not matched to a gene: 6. DNA for the CDR3: TGTGCCAGCAGCGGGGACAGCTTCTCCAAAAACATTCAGTACTTC. Translated, it gives CASSGDSFSKNIQYF.

At least ten counts were recorded for this clone. The V call is TRBV6-1, the J call TRBJ2-7, with D perhaps matching TRBD1 (6 bases). Trimming stripped 2 bases from V and 3 bases from J, with 14 bases between. Per the germline V gene, CDR1 is MNHNS and CDR2 is SASEGT. CDR3 length: 15 amino acids. The DNA for the CDR3 is TGTGCCAGCAGTGAAACAACAGGGACCTTCTACGAGCAGTACTTC. It translates to CASSETTGTFYEQYF.

This chain connects TRBV9 to TRBJ1-1, with D possibly being TRBD1 (6 bases). Germline V gene sequence: CDR1 SGDLS, CDR2 YYNGEE. Trimming left V 3 bases short and J 10 bases short, with 16 bases between. The CDR3 length is 13 residues. The CDR3 DNA reads as TGTGCCAGCAGCGCGACGACAGGTCTCCCAGCTTTCTTT. This sequence encodes CASSATTGLPAFF.

This clone appeared a single time. The CDR3 DNA sequence: TGTGCCAGCAGTGAAAACACCTACGAGCAGTACGTC. Translated, it gives CASSENTYEQYV. The V call is TRBV6-1, the J call TRBJ2-7; D gene uncertain. Trimming took 2 bases from V and 2 from J, leaving 4 bases between them. The germline V gene encodes CDR1 MNHNS and CDR2 SASEGT. The CDR3 runs to 12 residues.

J is TRBJ2-1 and V is TRBV19; 8 bases line up with TRBD2. V lost 6 bases and J lost 7; bases outside the gene matches: 5. This CDR3 region has 13 residues. CDR1 and CDR2 from the germline V gene are LNHDA and SQIVND (reference sequence). In DNA, the CDR3 is TGTGCCAGTAGCGTTCCGGGGGGGAATGAGCAGTTCTTC. Residues: CASSVPGGNEQFF.

The CDR3 here is CASSHATGLHEQYF. CDR3 bases: TGCGCCAGCAGCCACGCGACAGGGCTGCACGAGCAGTACTTC. V usage is TRBV4-1 and J usage is TRBJ2-7, with 7 bases lining up with TRBD1. Losses at the gene ends were 3 bases for V and 5 bases for J; bases not matched to a gene: 7. The CDR3 consists of 14 residues. The V gene's germline CDR1 is MGHRA and CDR2 YSYEKL.

The CDR3 loop is CASSLSGQAMGQPQHF. Written as DNA, the CDR3 is TGTGCCAGCAGTTTATCGGGACAGGCCATGGGTCAGCCCCAGCATTTT. The V call is TRBV27, the J call TRBJ1-5, with 8 bases aligning to TRBD1. With V trimmed by 0 bases and J by 6 bases, 7 bases remained unmatched. CDR1 and CDR2 from the germline V gene are MNHEY and SMNVEV (reference sequence). The CDR3 contains 16 residues.

V usage is TRBV12-3 or TRBV12-4 and J usage is TRBJ1-2, with 7 bases matching TRBD1. The CDR3 spans 12 residues. The J segment lost 6 bases and the V segment lost 5 bases, leaving 3 bases of the junction unmatched. The DNA of the CDR3 is TGTGCCAGCAGTCAGACAGGGAATGGCTACACCTTC. Its protein product is CASSQTGNGYTF.

The rearrangement links TRBV10-3 to TRBJ1-5, with 8 nucleotides matching TRBD1. V shed 6 bases, J shed 4 bases, and the junction held 8 bases outside the gene matches. CDR3 length equals 15 residues. CDR1 ENHRY and CDR2 SYGVKD come from the germline V gene. The CDR3 DNA follows: TGTGCCATCAGCCGGACAGGGTCGGAGAATCAGCCCCAGCATTTT. It specifies CAISRTGSENQPQHF.

The chain carries TRBV28 and TRBJ1-5; 7 positions match TRBD1. Trimming removed 5 bases from V and 2 bases from J; junction bases left unmatched: 12. There are 17 residues in the CDR3. Germline V gene lookup returns CDR1 MDHEN and CDR2 SYDVKM. In nucleotides, the CDR3 is TGTGCCAGCAGTCCGACAGGGCCAAATGATGGCAATCAGCCCCAGCATTTT. The encoded protein is CASSPTGPNDGNQPQHF.

This clone was seen a single time. The gene calls are TRBV9 and TRBJ2-5; D is ambiguous. The CDR3 has 14 residues. Trimming removed 0 bases from V and 1 base from J, with 7 bases in between. The V gene's germline CDR1 is SGDLS and CDR2 YYNGEE. The DNA for the CDR3 is TGTGCCAGCAGCGTAGGGCCTAGCCAAGAGACCCAGTACTTC. Protein: CASSVGPSQETQYF.

The V call is TRBV2, the J call TRBJ1-2; D call uncertain. Germline values: CDR1 SNHLY, CDR2 FYNNEI. CDR3 length: 14 amino acids. The ends were cut back, 3 bases at V and 3 bases at J, with 11 bases in the middle. Here the CDR3 DNA reads TGTGCCAGCAGTGATTCGGAACTACACTATGGCTACACCTTC. Translating gives CASSDSELHYGYTF.